The rows below give T cell receptor beta chains drawn from one sample of a study of cytomegalovirus exposure and HLA in healthy donors. Repertoires were generated with immunoSEQ multiplex PCR, while TCRdb's copy carries only in-frame clones and drops some. The sample comprises 150,000 or so clones, roughly 88% of which are singletons, and around 6% rests with the top ten. Material for sequencing was PBMCs. These receptors all come from a man aged 45-65 years in good health and CMV-seropositive. Each CDR3 is given with its conserved first and last residue. The order of the fields is clone size, D gene, V gene, J gene, CDR3 DNA, CDR3 protein. D genes are given only for firm matches. For some rows the clone size is stated as once, few or many, or as a class when expanded; others skip it.

>once|TRBD1|TRBV27|TRBJ1-1
TGTGCCAGCAGCCCACAGGGGCGCATGAACACTGAAGCTTTCTTT
CASSPQGRMNTEAFF
>-|-|TRBV11-2|TRBJ2-2
TGTGCCAGCACTCCCCGGGGGTTGAACACCGGGGAGCTGTTTTTT
CASTPRGLNTGELFF
>-|TRBD1|TRBV9|TRBJ1-1
TGTGCCAGCAGCGGTGACAGGGGAGGAGTGAACACTGAAGCTTTCTTT
CASSGDRGGVNTEAFF
>few|TRBD1|TRBV28|TRBJ1-4
TGTGCCAGCAGTCCCCATCAGGGGGCTAATGAAAAACTGTTTTTT
CASSPHQGANEKLFF
>-|-|TRBV7-8|TRBJ1-6
TGTGCCAGCAGCCCAGGACGACAGTCTAATAATTCACCCCTCCACTTT
CASSPGRQSNNSPLHF
>-|-|TRBV7-3|TRBJ1-1
TGTGCCAGCAGCTCTTCCGGGGGGAGCACTGAAGCTTTCTTT
CASSSSGGSTEAFF
>once|-|TRBV9|TRBJ2-3
TGTGCCAGCAGCCCCCGACAGGCGCCCGGGACAGATACGCAGTATTTT
CASSPRQAPGTDTQYF
>-|-|TRBV7-3|TRBJ2-2
TGTGCCAGCAGCTTAGGGTGGAGGAACACCGGGGAGCTGTTTTTT
CASSLGWRNTGELFF
>-|TRBD1|TRBV7-9|TRBJ2-1
TGTGCCAGCAGCTCTCAGGGGGTAGGGTCATTGTTCTTC
CASSSQGVGSLFF
>-|-|TRBV7-9|TRBJ2-5
TGTGCCAGCAGCCGATCACTAACAGGGTTGGAGACCCAGTACTTC
CASSRSLTGLETQYF
>-|TRBD1|TRBV5-1|TRBJ1-3
TGCGCCAGCAGCCTGGACAGGGGGCCTGGAAACACCATATATTTT
CASSLDRGPGNTIYF
>-|-|TRBV19|TRBJ1-3
TGTGCCAGTCTACCCGACGGTAGGGGTTCTGGAAACACCATATATTTT
CASLPDGRGSGNTIYF
>-|-|TRBV7-8|TRBJ2-7
TGTGCCAGCAGCTTATCTCTTTCCTCGGGAACAACCTACGAGCAGTACTTC
CASSLSLSSGTTYEQYF
>once|TRBD1|TRBV5-1|TRBJ2-7
TGCGCCAGCAGCAGCGGACAGGGCTACGAGCAGTACTTC
CASSSGQGYEQYF
>-|TRBD1|TRBV18|TRBJ1-3
TGTGCCAGCTCACTCAGGGGGCTCTCTGGAAACACCATATATTTT
CASSLRGLSGNTIYF
>-|-|TRBV29-1|TRBJ2-5
TGCAGCGTTGGAGGGGAGACCCAGTACTTC
CSVGGETQYF
>-|-|TRBV9|TRBJ1-5
TGTGCCAGCAGCCCGCGGCCCGGGAGCAATCAGCCCCAGCATTTT
CASSPRPGSNQPQHF
>-|-|TRBV5-1|TRBJ1-1
TGCGCCAGCAGCTTGGTTACGGGAACGAACACTGAAGCTTTCTTT
CASSLVTGTNTEAFF
>-|TRBD1|TRBV6-1|TRBJ1-1
TGTGCCAGCAGCCCGGACAGGTCAATACCTGAAGCTTTCTTT
CASSPDRSIPEAFF
>-|TRBD2|TRBV28|TRBJ2-1
TGTGCCAGCACCTTAGCGGGCGGGAGGGCCCGTGGGATGCAGTTCTTC
CASTLAGGRARGMQFF
>few|TRBD1|TRBV25-1|TRBJ2-7
TGTGCCAGCAGTCCCCAGACAGGGGCGCTTACCTACGAGCAGTACTTC
CASSPQTGALTYEQYF
>-|TRBD1|TRBV9|TRBJ1-2
TGTGCCAGCACTAACAGGGGATCGGATGGCTACACCTTC
CASTNRGSDGYTF
>-|TRBD2|TRBV15|TRBJ2-3
TGTGCCACCGCTCTGGGGGGGGGAACAGATACGCAGTATTTT
CATALGGGTDTQYF
>-|TRBD1|TRBV27|TRBJ2-1
TGTGCCAGCAGGTTCGAGGGGGCCTCCTACAATGAGCAGTTCTTC
CASRFEGASYNEQFF
>-|-|TRBV7-9|TRBJ1-3
TGTGCCAGCAGCTTAAATATCGGGAACACCATATATTTT
CASSLNIGNTIYF
>-|TRBD1|TRBV29-1|TRBJ2-3
TGCAGCTTCCTTCGGGACAGGGGTCCAGATACGCAGTATTTT
CSFLRDRGPDTQYF
>-|TRBD1|TRBV6-1|TRBJ1-2
TGTGCCAGCAGCGATCTGGGACAGATTTATGGCTACACCTTC
CASSDLGQIYGYTF
>-|-|TRBV19|TRBJ2-3
TGTGCCAGTAGTACACAGGGAATCCCAGATACGCAGTATTTT
CASSTQGIPDTQYF
>-|TRBD1|TRBV5-1|TRBJ1-1
TGCGCCAGCAGCTCGGGACAGGGTTCCCCTGAAGCTTTCTTT
CASSSGQGSPEAFF
>-|-|TRBV14|TRBJ2-3
TGTGCCAGCAGCCCATACCTAGCGATAAGCACAGATACGCAGTATTTT
CASSPYLAISTDTQYF
>-|TRBD2|TRBV11-3|TRBJ2-5
TGTGCCAGCAGCTCTCGGACTAGCTCGGGGGAGACCCAGTACTTC
CASSSRTSSGETQYF
>once|-|TRBV7-3|TRBJ1-1
TGTGCCAGCAGCCCCTCCACAGGACCGAACACTGAAGCTTTCTTT
CASSPSTGPNTEAFF
>-|TRBD2|TRBV30|TRBJ2-2
TGTGCCTGGACTAGCGGGATCCCGAACACCGGGGAGCTGTTTTTT
CAWTSGIPNTGELFF
>many|-|TRBV6-5|TRBJ1-1
TGTGCCAGCAGTTACTCGTCAGGGACAAGAAGGACTGAAGCTTTCTTT
CASSYSSGTRRTEAFF
>-|TRBD1|TRBV13|TRBJ2-1
TGTGCCAGCAGCGCCCGGACAGGGAGTAATGAGCAGTTCTTC
CASSARTGSNEQFF
>-|-|TRBV5-6|TRBJ2-7
TGTGCCAGCAGCCGTTATGAGGGTGTCGGACAGTACGACTACGAGCAGTACTTC
CASSRYEGVGQYDYEQYF